This T cell receptor (beta chain) was obtained from a study of blood T cells in healthy people across ages (dated by TCRdb to 2013 to 2016). At the level of the whole study: Template switching captured roughly one uniquely barcoded TCR beta cDNA molecule per two T cells in model experiments. To track age-related changes in TCR beta repertoire diversity, the study relied on deep sequencing normalized with unique cDNA molecular identifiers. Donors were grouped into four age groups: young (average roughly 15 years), middle-aged (39), aged (62) and long-lived (roughly 80). The study analyzed two additional independent replicas of 1 million unique cDNA reads from the same blood draw for two donors, one aged 18 to 29 and one aged 80 or older. General conclusions and limits of the study: Since profiling was done on bulk unsorted PBMCs, naive and antigen-experienced compartments could not be conclusively compared. Donor CMV infection status was unknown, potentially confounding age-related changes in expanded clonotypes. A strong correlation was found between observed TCR beta diversity and the percentage of naive T cells measured by flow cytometry. Estimates of total diversity based on one million sequenced T cells were considered lower bounds and underestimates. Compared with the aged group, the long-lived group had more naive CD4+ T cells, fewer expanded clones and increased TCR diversity, a pattern suggesting age selection. As age increased, observed TCR beta diversity per million T cells dropped in a roughly linear way, and a significant reduction was already evident by age about 40.

Library prep was done by 5' RACE. The instrument given in TCRdb is Illumina HiSeq 2500. A second PCR of roughly 6 to 11 cycles was run with a J-beta primer mix and a sample-barcoded 5' primer. Each TCR beta cDNA molecule received a unique molecular identifier from a template-switch 5' adaptor carrying 12 random nucleotides. Each sample yielded at least 2.5 million CDR3-containing paired-end reads. First-strand cDNA was synthesized from all RNA with the Mint cDNA synthesis kit, primed by a TRBC-specific oligonucleotide. After uracil-DNA glycosylase treatment, a first 18-cycle PCR used universal primers M1SS and BC2_uni_R on all cDNA. Per the original workflow: For normalization, 1 million high-quality reads were randomly selected from each sample, with every read carrying a distinct molecular identifier. Instead of being binned into consensus sequences, reads with shared molecular identifiers were discarded. CDR3 identification, clonotype clustering and error correction used MiTCR with a Q25 quality threshold and the strictest error-elimination algorithm. A nonparametric unseen species model using Euler transformation provided a lower-bound estimate of total TCR beta diversity. The public reads were quality trimmed at Q25 with fastp and then assembled into clones with MiXCR by TCRdb, keeping productive beta chains. Every entry covers one CDR3 protein and lists the most common genes and DNA from its rows. For this entry, the V and J calls and clone size follow TCRdb and not the study's own pipeline. Counted in this sample were approximately 900,000 distinct CDR3 sequences; about 28% of them appeared once. Approximately 10% of the sample comes from the top ten.

V is pruned by 7 bases and J by 1 base, leaving 7 bases of the junction without a gene match. Including cysteine and phenylalanine, the CDR3 has 16 amino acids. Left in the record is the CDR3 DNA by itself, 48 bases read in frame from the first base. According to the germline V gene (reference sequence), CDR1 reads LNHDA and CDR2 reads SQIVND. The donors were roughly 38 Caucasian individuals from Russia, aged roughly 6 to 100 years, who were systemically healthy. Around 10 milliliters of peripheral blood were collected from each donor into EDTA-treated Vacutainer tubes. Ficoll-Paque density-gradient centrifugation was used to isolate PBMCs, with at least 6.5 million per sample. Total RNA, at least 5.5 micrograms per sample, was extracted from PBMCs with Trizol reagent. The percentages of naive CD45RAhigh/CD27high T cells were determined by flow cytometry on a PBMC aliquot from every donor. With respect to this clonotype: The antigen it binds to is not known. There are no base qualities to consult, and no much larger clone falls within one base.

The same specimen was also included in a second study, on T cells of mothers and their children. As described in the second report: The donors were nine systemically healthy Caucasian individuals, made up of three mothers and their six children. cDNA synthesis used all of the extracted RNA, with 1.5 ug of RNA in each 15 ul reaction. In the second PCR, sample barcodes and 2-4 random nucleotides were introduced via the M1S primer. Over 9.5 million TCR beta CDR3 reads were obtained for each mother, and 2.5 million to 3 million reads were obtained for each child. In both related and unrelated pairs, thymic selection shapes the output of TCR recombination in a similar way, with inherited differences having only a minor effect. Normalized repertoire overlap was always slightly but never significantly higher in related than unrelated mother-child pairs. No persistent microchimeric T cell clones were found, with a detection sensitivity of approximately 100 clones per million clonotypes. To look for features that set related mother-child pairs apart from unrelated individuals, the researchers ran deep NGS to compare the TCR beta repertoires of mothers and children. Mothers averaged roughly 40 +/- 4 years of age and children averaged 11 +/- 4 years. Libraries were sequenced on Illumina HiSeq 2000 with 100+100 nt paired-end reads after adapter ligation with NEBNext reagents. To avoid cross-contamination, the mother libraries and the child libraries were prepared a month apart and sequenced in separate runs. For each donor, between about 450,000 and 2,300,000 distinct TCR beta clonotypes were identified. Naive TCR beta clonotypes were estimated from low-frequency clonotypes matched to each donor's FACS-determined naive share, without sorting.

This receptor chain uses TRBV19 and TRBJ1-5; TRBD1 aligns with 10 central bases. Material: blood. The sequence was collected from a woman in her thirties or forties in good health. The nucleotide sequence is TGTGCCAGTATTCCCCCGGGACAGGGGAGCAATCAGCCCCAGCATTTT. The encoded protein is CASIPPGQGSNQPQHF.